The 20 T cell receptor beta chains listed next were all sequenced from one sample in a study of shared clonotypes between healthy human individuals. Positive CCR7 selection of CD45RO-negative cells yielded the naive CD8 cells, and terminally differentiated effector memory CD45RA+ cells were excluded. Profiling relied on immunoSEQ multiplex PCR, and the TCRdb table lists in-frame clones only, not all of them. The sample has around 580,000 clones; 95% to 98% are singletons. The sample consisted of naive CD8+ T cells sorted from blood. These TCRs come from a man aged 30 to 45 in good health.

V is TRBV7-3 and J is TRBJ2-7, with a weak D call TRBD1 (6 bases). The length of the CDR3 is 14 residues. Trimming pared 2 bases from V and 2 bases from J, leaving 10 bases between. Germline V CDR1 and CDR2: SGHTA, FQGTGA. In nucleotides, the CDR3 is TGTGCCAGCAGCTTATTGGACAGAACCTACGAGCAGTACTTC. This sequence encodes CASSLLDRTYEQYF.

The gene calls are TRBV9 and TRBJ2-1; no reliable D call. The CDR3 extends over 12 amino acids. V lost 0 bases, J lost 9 bases, and 7 bases lay in between. In germline, CDR1 is SGDLS, CDR2 YYNGEE. The CDR3 coding sequence is TGTGCCAGCAGCGTAGGGCAAGGTGAGCAGTTCTTC. Its translation: CASSVGQGEQFF.

DNA of the CDR3: TGTGCCAGCAGCTTCCATAGACTAGTCCCAGATACGCAGTATTTT. Protein product: CASSFHRLVPDTQYF. V is TRBV11-2 and J is TRBJ2-3, with a possible D match to TRBD2 (6 bases). Germline V gene sequence: CDR1 SGHAT, CDR2 FQNNGV. The CDR3 extends over 15 amino acids. Trimming cost V 3 bases and J 4 bases, with 14 bases left between them.

This chain joins TRBV4-2 and TRBJ2-1; D is possibly TRBD1 (6 bases). From germline, CDR1 is LGHNA and CDR2 YNFKEQ. The CDR3 covers 18 residues. Between the trimmed V and J ends, which lost 2 bases and 3 bases, there was a span of 20 bases. CDR3 nucleotide sequence: TGTGCCAGCAGCCAACAGGGGTCGAGGGTAGGCGACTACAATGAGCAGTTCTTC. Translation: CASSQQGSRVGDYNEQFF.

The chain combines TRBV7-2 with TRBJ2-1, with D perhaps assigned TRBD1 or TRBD2 (5 bases each). V was trimmed by 2 bases and J by 3 bases, leaving 8 bases between them. The CDR3 sequence is 14 residues long. Germline lookup yields CDR1 SGHTA and CDR2 FQGNSA. The CDR3 region has the DNA TGTGCCAGCAGCTTAACGGGGCTCTACAATGAGCAGTTCTTC. It is translated as CASSLTGLYNEQFF.

J is TRBJ2-4 and V is TRBV27; 10 bases align to TRBD2. Germline CDR1 and CDR2: MNHEY and SMNVEV (reference sequence). The CDR3 is 19 amino acids. Trimming at V came to 2 bases and at J to 3 bases, leaving 13 bases not matched to a gene. CDR3 in amino acids: CASSLNSAGGPGGKNIQYF. CDR3 in DNA: TGTGCCAGCAGTTTAAACTCAGCGGGAGGGCCCGGGGGCAAAAACATTCAGTACTTC.

This chain links TRBV7-9 with TRBJ1-2; 8 nucleotides match TRBD1. Germline V gene sequence: CDR1 SEHNR, CDR2 FQNEAQ (reference sequence). After removal of 3 bases from V and 2 bases from J, the junction contained 8 bases not matched to a gene. The CDR3 consists of 16 residues. The CDR3: CASSLSGQGLNYGYTF. Written as DNA, the CDR3 is TGTGCCAGCAGCTTGTCCGGACAGGGTTTGAACTATGGCTACACCTTC.

This clone appeared a single time. This chain uses TRBV4-3 with TRBJ1-1; D is perhaps TRBD1 (5 bases). The V and J ends lost 4 bases and 8 bases respectively, with 11 bases between them. This CDR3 region has 12 residues. The germline gives CDR1 LGHNA, CDR2 YSLEER. In nucleotides, the CDR3 is TGCGCCAGCAGCCGAGGGGTAAAAGAAGCTTTCTTT. Protein sequence: CASSRGVKEAFF.

This sequence joins TRBV7-9 and TRBJ2-1, with unresolved D. V was trimmed by 1 base and J by 9 bases, leaving 19 bases between them. The CDR3 consists of 16 residues. CDR1 SEHNR and CDR2 FQNEAQ come from the germline V gene (reference sequence). CDR3 nucleotides: TGTGCCAGCAGCTTAGAATGGCACAGAGATTGGAGTGAGCAGTTCTTC. Translated: CASSLEWHRDWSEQFF.

V and J are TRBV27 and TRBJ2-2, with 8 bases matching TRBD2. The germline V gene encodes CDR1 MNHEY and CDR2 SMNVEV (reference sequence). V was pared by 9 bases and J by 7 bases, with 16 bases of the junction left unmatched. The length of the CDR3 is 16 residues. The CDR3 is CASKVESGSAGGELFF. For the CDR3, the DNA is TGTGCCAGTAAAGTTGAGAGCGGGAGTGCCGGCGGGGAGCTGTTTTTT.

The rearrangement uses TRBV6-5 and TRBJ2-1; 7 nucleotides align to TRBD1. Unmatched junction bases numbered 5, after V lost 1 base and J lost 5 bases. CDR3 length: 15 amino acids. The germline gives CDR1 MNHEY, CDR2 SVGAGI. In nucleotides, the CDR3 is TGTGCCAGCAGTTACTTCGGACAGGCGAACAATGAGCAGTTCTTC. It translates to CASSYFGQANNEQFF.

On this clone itself: Other DNA sequences within the sample encode an identical CDR3. This chain links TRBV4-3 with TRBJ2-7; D gene unclear. Looked up from germline, CDR1 is LGHNA and CDR2 is YSLEER. Trimming shortened V by 0 bases and J by 2 bases, and 11 bases separated the two germline ends. This CDR3 has 15 residues. In nucleotides, the CDR3 is TGCGCCAGCAGCCAAGATTTAGGCGGACCCTACGAGCAGTACTTC. This gives the protein CASSQDLGGPYEQYF.

The chain carries TRBV5-8 and TRBJ2-7, with 10 bases that match TRBD1. The CDR3 consists of 13 residues. Losses at the gene ends were 3 bases for V and 7 bases for J; bases not matched to a gene: 4. Germline CDR1 and CDR2: SGHTS and YDEGEE. CDR3 protein: CASSWTGGYEQYF. The CDR3 region has the DNA TGTGCCAGCAGCTGGACAGGGGGGTATGAGCAGTACTTC. The full variable domain, in which reference TRBV5-8 and TRBJ2-7 provide the parts outside the CDR3, is EAGVTQSPTHLIKTRGQQATLRCSPISGHTSVYWYQQALGLGLQFLLWYDEGEERNRGNFPPRFSGRQFPNYSSELNVNALELEDSALYLCASSWTGGYEQYFGPGTRLTVT.

The chain carries TRBV7-2 and TRBJ1-1; 7 nucleotides agree with TRBD1. The trim removed 7 bases at V and 4 bases at J, leaving 12 bases unmatched. The V gene's germline CDR1 is SGHTA and CDR2 FQGNSA. The CDR3 runs 15 residues. This CDR3 is CASNTGYRGLTEAFF. CDR3 bases: TGTGCCAGCAACACCGGGTACAGGGGCCTCACTGAAGCTTTCTTT.

The chain carries TRBV29-1 and TRBJ2-1; D is unclear. This CDR3 has 16 amino acids. The germline V gene encodes CDR1 SQVTM and CDR2 ANQGSEA. Trimming shortened V by 1 base and J by 0 bases, and 13 bases separated the two germline ends. The CDR3, as DNA: TGCAGCGTTGAAGGTCTCAAACTCAGCTCCTACAATGAGCAGTTCTTC. This codes for CSVEGLKLSSYNEQFF.

J is TRBJ2-2 and V is TRBV27; TRBD1 matches at 7 bases. The V segment lost 4 bases and the J segment 7 bases; nucleotides outside the gene matches: 9. Germline loops: CDR1 MNHEY, CDR2 SMNVEV (reference sequence). This CDR3 spans 15 amino acids. The DNA for the CDR3 is TGTGCCAGCAGTTCAACTACAGGGGCGGACGGGGAGCTGTTTTTT. Its translation: CASSSTTGADGELFF.

The CDR3 bases are TGTGCCAGCAGCTTAAACAGGGAATACGAGCAGTACTTC. Translated, it gives CASSLNREYEQYF. The chain carries TRBV7-2 and TRBJ2-7; D perhaps matches TRBD1 (6 bases). The CDR3 has 13 amino acids. Trimming took off 2 bases at V and 4 bases at J, with 9 bases between the two ends. The V gene's germline CDR1 is SGHTA and CDR2 FQGNSA. The complete variable domain, with remaining parts taken from reference TRBV7-2 and TRBJ2-7, reads GAGVSQSPSNKVTEKGKDVELRCDPISGHTALYWYRQSLGQGLEFLIYFQGNSAPDKSGLPSDRFSAERTGGSVSTLTIQRTQQEDSAVYLCASSLNREYEQYFGPGTRLTVT.

The J gene is TRBJ2-1, the V gene TRBV11-2; 11 bases align to TRBD2. Germline V gene lookup returns CDR1 SGHAT and CDR2 FQNNGV. CDR3 length equals 18 residues. Losses at the gene ends were 5 bases for V and 4 bases for J; bases not matched to a gene: 13. CDR3 bases: TGTGCCAGCAGCCCCCGGACTAGCGGGTTAAAACCGTACAATGAGCAGTTCTTC. Protein sequence: CASSPRTSGLKPYNEQFF.

The V gene is TRBV15, the J gene TRBJ2-1; 7 bases agree with TRBD2. CDR1 is LNHNV and CDR2 is YYDKDF in the germline V gene (reference sequence). V gave up 3 bases and J gave up 1 base; unmatched junction bases: 9. This CDR3 is 17 amino acids long. The CDR3 DNA is TGTGCCACCAGCAGCCGTCCGGCGGGGGTTTCCTACAATGAGCAGTTCTTC. Protein product: CATSSRPAGVSYNEQFF.

The chain employs TRBV9 and TRBJ2-7; no firm D call. Germline V gene data show CDR1 as SGDLS and CDR2 as YYNGEE. V lost 2 bases and J lost 5, with 11 bases in between. The length of the CDR3 is 13 residues. The CDR3 region has the DNA TGTGCCAGCAGCGTCCACACAATGGACGAGCAGTACTTC. It translates to CASSVHTMDEQYF. The whole variable domain, remainder taken from reference TRBV9 and TRBJ2-7, is DSGVTQTPKHLITATGQRVTLRCSPRSGDLSVYWYQQSLDQGLQFLIQYYNGEERAKGNILERFSAQQFPDLHSELNLSSLELGDSALYFCASSVHTMDEQYFGPGTRLTVT.